A selection of T cell receptor beta chains follows, all from one sample in a study of chemoradiotherapy in HPV16-positive cancers. Here immunoSEQ multiplex PCR was the method, and the copy in TCRdb shows in-frame clones only, minus some. The table records roughly 39,000 clones, more than 65% of them present only once. Specimen: blood, collected from a patient who underwent chemoradiotherapy. Receptor source: a human donor with HPV-associated anogenital cancer. The conserved cysteine and the conserved F or W are not part of the CDR3 here.

V gene: TRBV18; CDR3 protein: ASSPPGLAGTDTQY
V gene: TRBV6-6; CDR3 protein: ASSYTGGEKLF
V gene: TRBV6-5; CDR3 protein: ASSSVAGSNQPQH
V gene: TRBV15; CDR3 protein: ATSSLQGAQPQH
V gene: TRBV5-1; CDR3 protein: ASSLDGVLRSPLH
V gene: TRBV5-1; CDR3 protein: ASSLASMNTEAF
V gene: TRBV7-6; CDR3 protein: ASSYRAGTSYEQY
V gene: TRBV6-6; CDR3 protein: ASSSRDRGTETQY
V gene: TRBV12-5; CDR3 protein: ASGLVGSYEQY
V gene: TRBV5-4; CDR3 protein: ASSIGPDRVPH
V gene: TRBV9; CDR3 protein: ASSDRYSGNTIY
V gene: TRBV5-1; CDR3 protein: ASRPLAGVSYNEQF
V gene: TRBV7-2; CDR3 protein: ASSLDRGREEPQH
V gene: TRBV10-1; CDR3 protein: ASSSGQGHEQY
V gene: TRBV14; CDR3 protein: ASSWGQISYEQY
V gene: TRBV30; CDR3 protein: AWKVWSGETQY
V gene: TRBV10-1; CDR3 protein: ASSEYSGAGEKLF
V gene: TRBV9; CDR3 protein: ASSVDRGREKLF
V gene: TRBV30; CDR3 protein: AWSVLLSRTGGYEQY
V gene: TRBV27; CDR3 protein: ASSSEGYEQY
V gene: TRBV5-1; CDR3 protein: ASSSIGGNTGELF
V gene: TRBV7-2; CDR3 protein: ASSPRQGDTQY
V gene: TRBV14; CDR3 protein: ASSQGIDEQY
V gene: TRBV30; CDR3 protein: AWSTTGSYGYT
V gene: TRBV7-7; CDR3 protein: ASSLGVYTEAF
V gene: TRBV5-1; CDR3 protein: ASSLGFSNTEAF
V gene: TRBV11-2; CDR3 protein: ASSLGNEQY
V gene: TRBV5-1; CDR3 protein: ASSRHRDRVYEQY
V gene: TRBV19; CDR3 protein: ASNLGGNTEAF
V gene: TRBV7-9; CDR3 protein: ASSLEGRTEAF
V gene: TRBV6-1; CDR3 protein: ASTKSGTAYTEAF
V gene: TRBV19; CDR3 protein: ASSVSTGGSQPQH
V gene: TRBV5-4; CDR3 protein: ASSPNQGGYEQY
V gene: TRBV6-5; CDR3 protein: AVGRGSETYEQY
V gene: TRBV18; CDR3 protein: ASSPRDRGAEAF
V gene: TRBV5-1; CDR3 protein: ASRATSGVVAGMQY
V gene: TRBV19; CDR3 protein: ASTQQGFDNSPLH
V gene: TRBV7-9; CDR3 protein: ASSLEGSGDTEAF
V gene: TRBV2; CDR3 protein: ASRRGRAETQY
V gene: TRBV11-2; CDR3 protein: ASSLEGGFGDEAF
V gene: TRBV27; CDR3 protein: ASSLAGGGYT
V gene: TRBV7-9; CDR3 protein: ASSQGLAGTDTQY
V gene: TRBV27; CDR3 protein: ASSFGPLGAEAF
V gene: TRBV5-1; CDR3 protein: ASSPPETYSSYEQY
V gene: TRBV5-8; CDR3 protein: ASSLRPSVQETQY
V gene: TRBV19; CDR3 protein: ASSFRRTPSYNEQF